This T cell receptor (beta chain) originates from a study of shared clonotypes between healthy human individuals. Germline V gene lookup returns CDR1 MDHEN and CDR2 SYDVKM. The CDR3 runs to 16 residues. V lost 7 bases and J 2 bases, leaving 21 bases between the germline ends. This table comes from immunoSEQ multiplex PCR, and its TCRdb copy is limited to in-frame clones, with some not included. The sample lists some 470,000 clones, 76% seen once, with 10% to 15% in the top ten. Material for sequencing was PBMCs. V usage is TRBV28 and J usage is TRBJ2-7; perhaps TRBD2 as D (6 bases). This TCR derives from a woman aged 40 to 50 in good health. Some clones in this sample may be carry-over from other donors' samples. The DNA of the CDR3 is TGTGCCAGCAATGGATGGAGGGCGGGGCAAACCTACGAGCAGTACTTC. Protein product: CASNGWRAGQTYEQYF.